The clone carrying this T cell receptor beta chain was seen at least ten times. Antigen: not known. This sample was included in a study of T-cell reconstitution after alpha-beta-depleted transplantation in children. During its preparation, the TCRbeta library received unique molecular identifiers. TCRdb used MiXCR to reprocess the PCR reads, holding one entry per CDR3 protein. The sample has roughly 500,000 distinct CDR3 sequences, approximately 10% seen once; the top ten hold approximately 2%. Study-wide points: It was surviving recipient T cells and thymic progenitors that gave some patients high TCRbeta diversity at day 60. Among T cells one year after transplant, newly produced cells accounted for most counts and diversity. Several hundred expanded graft clones reportedly supplied alpha-beta T cells about two months after transplant.

CDR1 and CDR2 (germline): LNHNV, YYDKDF (reference sequence). The V end was cut by 3 bases, the J end by 2 bases, with 20 bases between. The CDR3 length is 17 residues. The sequence was obtained from a child aged 2 to 9 with inherited bone marrow failure, due to receive a stem cell transplant. The chain couples TRBV15 to TRBJ2-7; maybe TRBD1 (6 bases). Sequenced material: PBMCs, taken before TCRalphabeta/CD19-depleted stem cell transplant. Here the CDR3 DNA reads TGTGCCACCAGCAGGCATAGCACGAGGGGGTCAACCTACGAGCAGTACTTC. Its translation is CATSRHSTRGSTYEQYF. Using reference TRBV15 and TRBJ2-7 for the parts outside the CDR3, the full variable domain is DAMVIQNPRYQVTQFGKPVTLSCSQTLNHNVMYWYQQKSSQAPKLLFHYYDKDFNNEADTPDNFQSRRPNTSFCFLDIRSPGLGDTAMYLCATSRHSTRGSTYEQYFGPGTRLTVT.